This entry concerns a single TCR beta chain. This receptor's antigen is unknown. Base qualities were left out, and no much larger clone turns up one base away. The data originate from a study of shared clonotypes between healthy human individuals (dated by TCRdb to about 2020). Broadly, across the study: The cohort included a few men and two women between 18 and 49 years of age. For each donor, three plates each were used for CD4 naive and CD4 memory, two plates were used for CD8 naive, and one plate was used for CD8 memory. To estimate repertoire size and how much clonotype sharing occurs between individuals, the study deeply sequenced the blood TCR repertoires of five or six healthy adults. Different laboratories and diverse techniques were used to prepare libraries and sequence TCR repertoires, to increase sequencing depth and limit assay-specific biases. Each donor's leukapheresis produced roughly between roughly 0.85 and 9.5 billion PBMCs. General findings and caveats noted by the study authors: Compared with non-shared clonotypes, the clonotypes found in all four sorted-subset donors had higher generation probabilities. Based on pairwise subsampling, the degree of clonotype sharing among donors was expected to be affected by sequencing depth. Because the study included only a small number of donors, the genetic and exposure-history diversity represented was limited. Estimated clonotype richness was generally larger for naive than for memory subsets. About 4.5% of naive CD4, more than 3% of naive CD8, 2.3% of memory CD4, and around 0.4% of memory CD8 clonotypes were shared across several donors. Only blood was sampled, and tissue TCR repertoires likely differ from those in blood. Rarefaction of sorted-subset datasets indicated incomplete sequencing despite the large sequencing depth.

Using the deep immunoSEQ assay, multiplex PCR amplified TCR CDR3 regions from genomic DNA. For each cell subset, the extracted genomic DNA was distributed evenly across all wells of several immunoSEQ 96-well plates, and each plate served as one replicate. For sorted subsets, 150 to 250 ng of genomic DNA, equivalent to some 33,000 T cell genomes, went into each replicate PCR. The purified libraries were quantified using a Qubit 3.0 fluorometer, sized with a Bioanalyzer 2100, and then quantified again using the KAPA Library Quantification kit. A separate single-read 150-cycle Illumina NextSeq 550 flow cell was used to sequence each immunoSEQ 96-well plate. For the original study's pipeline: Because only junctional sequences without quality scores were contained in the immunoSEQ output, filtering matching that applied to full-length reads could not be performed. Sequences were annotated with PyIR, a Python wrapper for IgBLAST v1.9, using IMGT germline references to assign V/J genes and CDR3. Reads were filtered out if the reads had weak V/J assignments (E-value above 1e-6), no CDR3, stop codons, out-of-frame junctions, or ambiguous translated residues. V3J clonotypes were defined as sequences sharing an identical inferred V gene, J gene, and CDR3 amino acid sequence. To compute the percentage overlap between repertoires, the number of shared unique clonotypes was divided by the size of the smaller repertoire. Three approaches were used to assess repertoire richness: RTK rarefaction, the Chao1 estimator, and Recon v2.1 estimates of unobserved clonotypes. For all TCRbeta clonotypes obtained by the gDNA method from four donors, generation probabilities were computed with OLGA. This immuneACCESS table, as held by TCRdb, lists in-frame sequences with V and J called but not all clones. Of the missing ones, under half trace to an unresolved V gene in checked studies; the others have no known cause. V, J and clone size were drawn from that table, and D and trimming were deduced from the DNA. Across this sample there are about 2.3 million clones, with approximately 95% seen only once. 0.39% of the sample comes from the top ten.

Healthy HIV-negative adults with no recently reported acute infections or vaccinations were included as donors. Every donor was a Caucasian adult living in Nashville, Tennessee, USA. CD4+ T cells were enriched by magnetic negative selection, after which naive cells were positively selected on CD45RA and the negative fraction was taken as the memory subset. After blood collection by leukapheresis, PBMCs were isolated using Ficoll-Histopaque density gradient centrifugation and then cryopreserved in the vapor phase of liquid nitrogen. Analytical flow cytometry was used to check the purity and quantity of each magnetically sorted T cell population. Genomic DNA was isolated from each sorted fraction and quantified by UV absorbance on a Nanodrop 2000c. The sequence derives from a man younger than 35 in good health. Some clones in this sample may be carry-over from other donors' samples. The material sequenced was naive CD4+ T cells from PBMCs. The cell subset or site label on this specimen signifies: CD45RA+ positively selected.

Here the CDR3 is given as CASTPGDRGYGYTF. Here is the DNA: TGTGCCAGCACCCCTGGGGACAGGGGTTATGGCTACACCTTC. The V gene is TRBV6-5 and the J gene is TRBJ1-2; 10 bases in between match TRBD1. Measured from the cysteine to the phenylalanine, the CDR3 is 14 residues long. Left in the record is the CDR3 DNA by itself, 42 bases read in frame from the first base. Here V drops 7 bases and J drops 5 bases, and the junction holds 7 bases not matched to any gene. CDR1 MNHEY and CDR2 SVGAGI were looked up in the germline V gene.